This T cell receptor beta chain was captured in a study of blood T cell repertoires in COVID-19. Losses at the gene ends were 4 bases for V and 5 bases for J; bases not matched to a gene: 4. The CDR3 is made up of 14 amino acids. Germline assignment: CDR1 SGHVS and CDR2 FQNEAQ. TCRdb's copy holds only in-frame clones and misses some; the assay was immunoSEQ multiplex PCR. This sample yields 50,000 to 80,000 clones, of which under 80% are seen a single time; approximately 5.1% belongs to the top ten. This sequence originates from a human donor in a cohort sampled during active COVID-19. The sequenced sample was peripheral blood. This chain links TRBV7-8 with TRBJ2-7, with 11 positions matching TRBD1. The CDR3 loop is CASSSRTGGDEQYF. The CDR3, as DNA: TGTGCCAGCAGCTCTAGGACAGGGGGCGACGAGCAGTACTTC. Supplemented by reference TRBV7-8 and TRBJ2-7, the full variable domain reads GAGVSQSPRYKVAKRGQDVALRCDPISGHVSLFWYQQALGQGPEFLTYFQNEAQLDKSGLPSDRFFAERPEGSVSTLKIQRTQQEDSAVYLCASSSRTGGDEQYFGPGTRLTVT.